The rows below give T cell receptor beta chains drawn from one sample of a study of cytomegalovirus exposure and HLA in healthy donors. Only in-frame clones appear in the TCRdb table, and some are missing; sequencing was by immunoSEQ multiplex PCR. This sample has around 100,000 clones, with around 79% found just once. The specimen sequenced was PBMCs. These receptors were taken from a man aged 45-60 years in good health and CMV-seropositive. Each CDR3 is given with its conserved first and last residue. D genes are given only for firm matches. Size values are once, few and many counts, or a class for expanded clones, and some rows have none.

>TRBV5-1|16|-|TRBJ2-7|TRBD2
TGCGCCAGCAGCATCCTAGCGGGAGGGGAGGGCTACGAGCAGTACTTC
CASSILAGGEGYEQYF
>TRBV13|15|-|TRBJ2-1|TRBD2
TGTGCCAGCAGCGTCCTAGCGGGAGCTTCCAATGAGCAGTTCTTC
CASSVLAGASNEQFF
>TRBV29-1|14|-|TRBJ2-7|-
TGCAGCGTTGAAAGGTCTGACAACTCCTACGAGCAGTACTTC
CSVERSDNSYEQYF
>TRBV2|15|few|TRBJ2-5|TRBD1
TGTGCCAGCAGTGAAGCGGGACAGTTAGGGGAGACCCAGTACTTC
CASSEAGQLGETQYF
>TRBV5-1|15|once|TRBJ2-3|-
TGCGCCAGCAGCTTGGGACAGGAAAGCACAGATACGCAGTATTTT
CASSLGQESTDTQYF
>TRBV2|13|-|TRBJ1-5|-
TGTGCCAGCAGTGATTCAGGGACACAGCCCCAGCATTTT
CASSDSGTQPQHF
>TRBV30|12|-|TRBJ1-2|TRBD1
TGTGCCTGGAGCACAGGGGGCTATGGCTACACCTTC
CAWSTGGYGYTF
>TRBV19|15|-|TRBJ1-2|-
TGTGCCAGTAGTATAAGCCCCCCGGGTCTCTATGGCTACACCTTC
CASSISPPGLYGYTF
>TRBV5-1|16|-|TRBJ2-1|TRBD2
TGCGCCAGCAGCTCATTAGCGGGACTATCACCCAATGAGCAGTTCTTC
CASSSLAGLSPNEQFF
>TRBV6-1|15|-|TRBJ1-5|TRBD1
TGTGCCAGCAGAAAGAGACAGGGGGGGGTTCAGCCCCAGCATTTT
CASRKRQGGVQPQHF
>TRBV19|14|-|TRBJ2-5|-
TGTGCCAGTAGTATAACGCAGGGAACTGAGACCCAGTACTTC
CASSITQGTETQYF
>TRBV28|17|-|TRBJ1-5|TRBD1
TGTGCTAGCTCAGGGGGCGCCTTCTTGTTGAGCAATCAGCCCCAGCATTTT
CASSGGAFLLSNQPQHF
>TRBV5-8|14|few|TRBJ2-7|-
TGTGCCAGCAGCCAGGGGACGGTCTCCTACGAGCAGTACTTC
CASSQGTVSYEQYF
>TRBV5-1|15|-|TRBJ2-7|TRBD1
TGCGCCAGCAGCTTCCCGGGACAGGGGACCCACGAGCAGTACTTC
CASSFPGQGTHEQYF
>TRBV7-9|14|-|TRBJ2-1|-
TGTGCCAGCAGCCCCCAGGGCGTGGACAATGAGCAGTTCTTC
CASSPQGVDNEQFF
>TRBV6-5|15|-|TRBJ1-5|-
TGTGCCAGCAGAACGACGGGAGGTAGCAATCAGCCCCAGCATTTT
CASRTTGGSNQPQHF
>TRBV7-9|16|-|TRBJ2-3|-
TGTGCCAGCAGCTTAGAGCTTAGAGGGAGCACAGATACGCAGTATTTT
CASSLELRGSTDTQYF
>TRBV7-8|13|-|TRBJ1-1|-
TGTGCCAGCAGCTTAGCGCGCAACACTGAAGCTTTCTTT
CASSLARNTEAFF
>TRBV7-9|13|-|TRBJ2-1|-
TGTGCCAGCAGCTTAGAGGTGGGGCTGGAGCAGTTCTTC
CASSLEVGLEQFF
>TRBV2|14|-|TRBJ2-2|-
TGTGCCAGCCGAAACAGGGATAACACCGGGGAGCTGTTTTTT
CASRNRDNTGELFF
>TRBV30|13|few|TRBJ2-5|-
TGTGCCTGGAGCAGGGCTGTGCAAGAGACCCAGTACTTC
CAWSRAVQETQYF
>TRBV6-5|15|few|TRBJ2-1|-
TGTGCCAGCAGTCCCACGGGGGGCACCTACAATGAGCAGTTCTTC
CASSPTGGTYNEQFF
>TRBV11-3|16|-|TRBJ2-3|TRBD2
TGTGCCAGCAGCGATGGTAGCGGGCTTCCCACAGATACGCAGTATTTT
CASSDGSGLPTDTQYF
>TRBV9|16|-|TRBJ2-7|-
TGTGCCAGCAGCCTAGGGGCTAGCGCAATCTCCTACGAGCAGTACTTC
CASSLGASAISYEQYF
>TRBV11-3|13|-|TRBJ2-1|TRBD2
TGTGCCAGCAGCTTAGTACTAGCGAGTGAGCAGTTCTTC
CASSLVLASEQFF
>TRBV5-1|12|-|TRBJ2-7|-
TGCGCCAGCAGCCCACTCGATTCCGAGCAGTACTTC
CASSPLDSEQYF
>TRBV11-2|15|-|TRBJ2-4|TRBD1
TGTGCCAGCAGCCCTGACAGGGTAGGCAAAAACATTCAGTACTTC
CASSPDRVGKNIQYF
>TRBV11-2|15|-|TRBJ2-7|-
TGTGCCAGCAGCACCCGACTAGTTTACTCCTACGAGCAGTACTTC
CASSTRLVYSYEQYF
>TRBV28|16|-|TRBJ2-7|TRBD1
TGTGCCAGCAGTTCCTTCCGTCGGGGACAGAACTACGAGCAGTACTTC
CASSSFRRGQNYEQYF
>TRBV19|15|once|TRBJ2-3|-
TGTGCCAGTAGTATCCGGTCCGCTACGGCAGATACGCAGTATTTT
CASSIRSATADTQYF
>TRBV27|14|-|TRBJ2-3|-
TGTGCCAGCAGATACCGGGAGTCGTGGGGTACGCAGTATTTT
CASRYRESWGTQYF
>TRBV23-1|14|-|TRBJ1-5|-
TGCGCCAGCAGTCAATCTGAGATCAATCAGCCCCAGCATTTT
CASSQSEINQPQHF